This TCR beta chain was recovered during a study of early T cells in non-severe SARS-CoV-2 infection (dated by TCRdb to about 2021). With respect to the entire study: Bulk RNA from unsorted whole blood was used for TCR sequencing, so alpha and beta chains could not be paired. Results the study describes overall, beyond this receptor: VDJdb matching was skewed toward anti-spike CD8 responses and likely underestimated virus-specific expansions, missing private and CD4 specificities.

About this clonotype itself: Its antigen target is currently unknown. No much larger clone exists at a distance of one base, and base qualities are not known.

The library was obtained by 5' RACE. Sequencer: NextSeq 500. In the TCR library protocol, unique molecular identifiers were attached to individual cDNA molecules to correct for PCR bias and sequencing error. Sequencing covered both TCR alpha and beta chains, and within each sample the abundances of alpha and beta sequences were tightly co-correlated. The source study handled its data this way. Decombinator V4 was used to annotate TCR sequences for V gene, J gene and CDR3. TCRs were defined as expanded if a significant change between any two time points was detected under a Poisson model with p below 0.0001. Abundances of TCRs were expressed as counts per million after normalisation to the total number of TCRs sequenced in each sample. VDJdb, accessed on 1 November 2021, was searched for TCRs annotated for CMV, EBV and SARS-CoV-2, and TCRs annotated for more than one antigen were excluded. Starting from the raw public reads, TCRdb applied fastp trimming at Q25, assembled clones with MiXCR and retained in-frame beta chains. Every entry covers one CDR3 protein and lists the most common genes and DNA from its rows. The V and J calls and clone size are TCRdb's, not the authors'. Present in this sample are tens of thousands of distinct CDR3 sequences, about 7.6% of which were seen just once. The ten most abundant clones make up roughly a tenth of the sample.

A case-control design nested within a healthcare worker cohort in London, UK, was used, with weekly nasopharyngeal swab PCR tests and blood sampling performed. Healthcare workers were recruited during the week of the UK lockdown, between 23 and 31 March 2020, and followed weekly for up to roughly 15 weeks. This material consisted of whole blood, taken at baseline. The receptor's source is an adult who was a healthcare worker with PCR-confirmed SARS-CoV-2 infection or an uninfected control (not recorded which).

The bases read TGTGCCAGCACCCTATCCAGTAGCCCCTACAATGAGCAGTTCTTC. It translates as CASTLSSSPYNEQFF. The sequence joins TRBV11-2 to TRBJ2-1; no D gene can be assigned with confidence. CDR1 and CDR2 are drawn from the germline V gene: SGHAT, FQNNGV. The CDR3 holds 15 amino acids from the cysteine to the phenylalanine. Just CDR3 DNA is preserved here, 45 bases in frame from base 1. V and J lose 7 bases and 2 bases, and a span of 15 bases separates them.